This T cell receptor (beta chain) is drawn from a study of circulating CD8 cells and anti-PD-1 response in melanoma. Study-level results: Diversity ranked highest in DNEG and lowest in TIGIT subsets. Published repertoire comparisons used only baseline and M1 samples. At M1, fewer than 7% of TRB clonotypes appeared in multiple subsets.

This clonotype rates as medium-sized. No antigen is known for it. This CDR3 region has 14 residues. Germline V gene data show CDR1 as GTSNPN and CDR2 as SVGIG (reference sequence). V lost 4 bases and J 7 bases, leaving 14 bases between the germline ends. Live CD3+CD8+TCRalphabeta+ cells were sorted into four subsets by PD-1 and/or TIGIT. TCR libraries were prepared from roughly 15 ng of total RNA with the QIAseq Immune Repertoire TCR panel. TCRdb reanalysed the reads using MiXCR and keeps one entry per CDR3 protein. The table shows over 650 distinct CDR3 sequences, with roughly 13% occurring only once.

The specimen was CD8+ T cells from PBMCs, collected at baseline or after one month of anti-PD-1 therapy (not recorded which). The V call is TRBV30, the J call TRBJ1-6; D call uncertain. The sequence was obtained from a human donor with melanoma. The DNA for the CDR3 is TGTGCCTGGAACCCGGGGTGGCGGAATTCACCCCTCCACTTT. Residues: CAWNPGWRNSPLHF.